One T cell receptor beta chain is described in this entry. This specimen comes from a study of blood T cell repertoires in COVID-19. The CDR3 covers 14 residues. The germline CDR1 and CDR2 sequences are LGHDT and YNNKEL (reference sequence). The J segment lost 10 bases and the V segment lost 1 base, leaving 5 bases of the junction unmatched. Sequencing used immunoSEQ multiplex PCR; TCRdb keeps in-frame clones, though not all of them. The sample has 200,000 to 250,000 clones, 79% seen once; the top ten hold over 3%. This receptor was obtained from a woman aged 40 to 50 with active or convalescent COVID-19. The specimen sequenced was peripheral blood. The chain recombines TRBV3-1 (or the pseudogene TRBV3-2) with TRBJ2-1; 9 nucleotides line up with TRBD1. In DNA form, the CDR3 reads TGTGCCAGCAGCCAAGCCGCGACAGGGGGAGAGCAGTTCTTC. The encoded protein is CASSQAATGGEQFF.